The source of this T cell receptor beta chain is a study of post-analysis software for immune sequencing data. General study results and limits: Clustering by F measure revealed strong co-clustering among samples prepared together in one batch. Multiple sclerosis patients showed significantly lower normalized Chao1 diversity than controls did.

A remark on this clonotype: Its matching antigen is unknown.

Unique molecular identifiers were built into the TCR beta cDNA libraries. Between about 1 and 11 million T cells gave rise to some 450,000 cDNA molecules. TCRdb used MiXCR to reprocess the PCR reads, holding one entry per CDR3 protein. Of under 200,000 distinct CDR3 sequences in the sample, approximately 35% were seen once. The CDR3 runs 18 residues. The J segment lost 3 bases and the V segment lost 5 bases, leaving 17 bases of the junction unmatched. Germline V gene data show CDR1 as DFQATT and CDR2 as SNEGSKA (reference sequence). Material: blood, obtained after autologous hematopoietic stem cell transplantation. The J gene is TRBJ2-1, the V gene TRBV20-1, with 9 nucleotides matching TRBD2. This TCR was sampled from a girl aged 10 to 17 with multiple sclerosis. The CDR3 is CSAARFPVAGENYNEQFF. The CDR3 DNA follows: TGCAGTGCTGCTCGCTTCCCGGTAGCGGGGGAGAACTACAATGAGCAGTTCTTC.